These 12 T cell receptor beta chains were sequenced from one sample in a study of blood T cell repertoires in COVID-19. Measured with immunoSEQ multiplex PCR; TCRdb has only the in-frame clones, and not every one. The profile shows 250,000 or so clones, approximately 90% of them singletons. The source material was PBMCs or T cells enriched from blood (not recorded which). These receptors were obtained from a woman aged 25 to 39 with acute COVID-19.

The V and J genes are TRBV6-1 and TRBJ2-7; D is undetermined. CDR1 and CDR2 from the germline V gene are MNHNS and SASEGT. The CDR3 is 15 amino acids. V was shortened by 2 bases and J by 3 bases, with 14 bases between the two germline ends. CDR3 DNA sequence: TGTGCCAGCAGTGAACTGCGCGGTCCCTACTACGAGCAGTACTTC. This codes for CASSELRGPYYEQYF.

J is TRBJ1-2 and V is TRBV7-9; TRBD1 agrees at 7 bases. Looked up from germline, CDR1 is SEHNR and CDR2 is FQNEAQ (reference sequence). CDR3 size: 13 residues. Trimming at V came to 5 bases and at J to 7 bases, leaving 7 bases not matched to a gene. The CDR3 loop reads CASSLQGGGGYTF. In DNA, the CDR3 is TGTGCCAGCAGCCTTCAGGGGGGCGGTGGCTACACCTTC.

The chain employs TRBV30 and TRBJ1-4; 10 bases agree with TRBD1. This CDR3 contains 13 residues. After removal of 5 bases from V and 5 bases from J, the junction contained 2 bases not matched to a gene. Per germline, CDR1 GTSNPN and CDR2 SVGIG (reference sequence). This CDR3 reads CAWRGQGNEKLFF. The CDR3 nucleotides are TGTGCCTGGCGGGGACAGGGGAATGAAAAACTGTTTTTT.

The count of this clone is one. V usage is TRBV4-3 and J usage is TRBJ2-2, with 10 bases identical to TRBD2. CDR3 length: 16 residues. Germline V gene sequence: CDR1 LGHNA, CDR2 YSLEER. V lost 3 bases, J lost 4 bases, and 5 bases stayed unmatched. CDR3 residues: CASSHPGLAFTGELFF. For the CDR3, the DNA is TGCGCCAGCAGCCATCCGGGACTAGCGTTCACCGGGGAGCTGTTTTTT.

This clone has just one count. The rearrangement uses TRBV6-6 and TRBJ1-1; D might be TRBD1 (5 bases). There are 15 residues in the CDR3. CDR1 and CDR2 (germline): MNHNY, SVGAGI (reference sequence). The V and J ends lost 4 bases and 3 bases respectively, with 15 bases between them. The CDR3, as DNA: TGTGCCAGCAGTTCAGAGGGAGGGACGTACACTGAAGCTTTCTTT. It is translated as CASSSEGGTYTEAFF.

CDR3 region: CASSQPRQGANGYTF. CDR3 sequence (DNA): TGCGCCAGCAGCCAACCCCGACAGGGCGCTAATGGCTACACCTTC. This sequence joins TRBV4-1 and TRBJ1-2, with 7 bases that match TRBD1. V shed 2 bases and J 6 bases; nucleotides not matched to a gene: 9. CDR1 is MGHRA and CDR2 is YSYEKL in the germline V gene. CDR3 size: 15 residues.

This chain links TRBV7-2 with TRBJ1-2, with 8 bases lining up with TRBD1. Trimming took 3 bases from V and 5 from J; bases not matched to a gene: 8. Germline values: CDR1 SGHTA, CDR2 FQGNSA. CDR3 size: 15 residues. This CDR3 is CASSFTGGKGYGYTF. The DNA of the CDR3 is TGTGCCAGCAGCTTCACAGGGGGTAAAGGGTATGGCTACACCTTC.

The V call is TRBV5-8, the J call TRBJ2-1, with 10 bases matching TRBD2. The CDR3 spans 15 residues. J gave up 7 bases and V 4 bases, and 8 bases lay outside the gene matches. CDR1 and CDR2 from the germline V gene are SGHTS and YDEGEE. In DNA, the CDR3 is TGTGCCAGCAGCAGCGGGGGGGCCTTTTGGAATGAGCAGTTCTTC. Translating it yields CASSSGGAFWNEQFF. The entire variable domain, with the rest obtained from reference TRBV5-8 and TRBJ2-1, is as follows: EAGVTQSPTHLIKTRGQQATLRCSPISGHTSVYWYQQALGLGLQFLLWYDEGEERNRGNFPPRFSGRQFPNYSSELNVNALELEDSALYLCASSSGGAFWNEQFFGPGTRLTVL.

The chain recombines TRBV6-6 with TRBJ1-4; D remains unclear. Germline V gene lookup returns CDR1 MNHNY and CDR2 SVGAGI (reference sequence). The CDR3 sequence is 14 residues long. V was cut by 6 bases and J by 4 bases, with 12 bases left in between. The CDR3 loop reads CASSPALINEKLFF. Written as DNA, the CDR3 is TGTGCCAGCAGCCCCGCGCTCATTAATGAAAAACTGTTTTTT.

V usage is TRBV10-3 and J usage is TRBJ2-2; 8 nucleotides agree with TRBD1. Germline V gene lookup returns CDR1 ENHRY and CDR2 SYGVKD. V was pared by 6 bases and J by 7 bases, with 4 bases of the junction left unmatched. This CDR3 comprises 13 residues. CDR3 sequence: CAIRETGVGELFF. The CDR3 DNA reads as TGTGCCATCAGGGAGACAGGGGTCGGGGAGCTGTTTTTT.

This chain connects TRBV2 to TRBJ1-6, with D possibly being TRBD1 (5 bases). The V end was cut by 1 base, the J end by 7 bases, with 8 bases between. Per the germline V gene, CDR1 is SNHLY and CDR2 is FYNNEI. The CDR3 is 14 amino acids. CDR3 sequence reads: CASSEGHRNSPLHF. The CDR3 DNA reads TGTGCCAGCAGTGAAGGGCACAGGAATTCACCCCTCCACTTT.

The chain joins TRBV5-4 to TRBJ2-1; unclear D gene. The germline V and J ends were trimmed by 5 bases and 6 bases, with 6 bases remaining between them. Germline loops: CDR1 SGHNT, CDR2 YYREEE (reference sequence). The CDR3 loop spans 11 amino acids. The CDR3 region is CASRWLNEQFF. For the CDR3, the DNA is TGTGCCAGCAGGTGGCTCAATGAGCAGTTCTTC. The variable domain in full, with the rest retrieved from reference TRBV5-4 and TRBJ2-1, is ETGVTQSPTHLIKTRGQQVTLRCSSQSGHNTVSWYQQALGQGPQFIFQYYREEENGRGNFPPRFSGLQFPNYSSELNVNALELDDSALYLCASRWLNEQFFGPGTRLTVL.